Below, 3 T cell receptor beta chains from the same sample are listed, as sequenced in a study of cytomegalovirus exposure and HLA in healthy donors. The PCR made use of 60 Vbeta and 13 Jbeta primers. Produced via immunoSEQ multiplex PCR; TCRdb's table is partial and in-frame only. The data hold tens of thousands of clones, with about 80% observed a single time. The specimen sequenced was PBMCs. The receptors here all came from a male donor in good health and CMV-seronegative.

The chain has TRBV28 and TRBJ1-2; 7 bases line up with TRBD1. This CDR3 contains 16 residues. CDR1 and CDR2 (germline): MDHEN, SYDVKM. Trimming removed 7 bases from V and 6 bases from J; junction bases left unmatched: 17. CDR3: CASISWDRALTHGYTF. In DNA form, the CDR3 reads TGTGCCAGCATTAGTTGGGACAGAGCCTTAACCCATGGCTACACCTTC.

The chain carries TRBV4-3 and TRBJ1-2, with D maybe TRBD1 (6 bases). The CDR3 contains 15 residues. Trimming removed 0 bases from V and 7 bases from J, with 15 bases in between. Germline V gene data show CDR1 as LGHNA and CDR2 as YSLEER. The CDR3 sequence: CASSQDRQGRGGYTF. The CDR3 region has the DNA TGCGCCAGCAGCCAAGATCGGCAGGGGAGAGGTGGCTACACCTTC.

V gene TRBV19 combines with J gene TRBJ2-7; TRBD1 matches 10 bases. V trimming: 4 bases; J trimming: 2 bases; junction bases outside the gene matches: 5. The CDR3 totals 15 residues. Germline assignment: CDR1 LNHDA and CDR2 SQIVND (reference sequence). The CDR3 nucleotides are TGTGCCAGTAGTAGAGACAGGGGGCATACCTACGAGCAGTACTTC. It is translated as CASSRDRGHTYEQYF. Full variable domain (outside the CDR3, taken from reference TRBV19 and TRBJ2-7): DGGITQSPKYLFRKEGQNVTLSCEQNLNHDAMYWYRQDPGQGLRLIYYSQIVNDFQKGDIAEGYSVSREKKESFPLTVTSAQKNPTAFYLCASSRDRGHTYEQYFGPGTRLTVT.